Here is one T cell receptor (beta chain) with its context. The sample belongs to a study of long-term antiretroviral therapy in people with HIV. Study information: The oldest samples precede the 2015 immediate-ART recommendation by about a decade.

Assay version v3.0 of immunoSEQ was used, and it was run at survey level. Measured with immunoSEQ multiplex PCR; TCRdb has only the in-frame clones, and not every one. Of about 7,200 clones listed, about 74% are singletons. The TCR was taken from a man in his forties or fifties with HIV. The starting material was unsorted PBMCs, obtained approximately 0.9 years before starting antiretroviral therapy.

The CDR3 sequence: CASSLDPGGAVTGELFF. The CDR3 nucleotides are TGCGCCAGCAGCTTGGATCCCGGGGGGGCGGTTACCGGGGAGCTGTTTTTT. V gene TRBV5-1 combines with J gene TRBJ2-2; the match to TRBD2 covers 8 bases. The trim removed 0 bases at V and 5 bases at J, leaving 9 bases unmatched. Per the germline V gene, CDR1 is SGHRS and CDR2 is YFSETQ. The CDR3 runs 17 residues.